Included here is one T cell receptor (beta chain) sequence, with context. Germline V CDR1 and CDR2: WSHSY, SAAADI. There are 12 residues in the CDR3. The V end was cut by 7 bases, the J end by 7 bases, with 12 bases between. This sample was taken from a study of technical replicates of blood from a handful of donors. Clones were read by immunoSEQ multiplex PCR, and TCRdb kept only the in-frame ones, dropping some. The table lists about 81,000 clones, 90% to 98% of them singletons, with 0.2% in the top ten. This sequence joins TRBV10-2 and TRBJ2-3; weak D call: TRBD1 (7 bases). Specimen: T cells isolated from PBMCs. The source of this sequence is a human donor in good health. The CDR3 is CASKPGGNTQYF. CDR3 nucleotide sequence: TGCGCCAGCAAACCAGGGGGGAATACGCAGTATTTT.